The 15 T cell receptor beta chains below come from one sample, sequenced in a study of graft-versus-host responses after intestinal transplantation. Antigen specificity for these receptors is unknown. The data were produced by immunoSEQ multiplex PCR, yet TCRdb's version contains in-frame clones alone and is incomplete. Of 130,000 to 150,000 clones listed, about nine tenths were seen once; the top ten hold approximately 0.2%. The sample consisted of unstimulated CD4+ T cells sorted from spleen or lymph node cells, taken before intestinal transplant. These receptors came from a human donor who received an intestinal transplant.

The chain combines TRBV5-4 with TRBJ2-7, with a weak D call TRBD2 (5 bases). Between the trimmed V and J ends, which lost 0 bases and 0 bases, there was a span of 16 bases. Germline lookup yields CDR1 SGHNT and CDR2 YYREEE (reference sequence). This CDR3 region has 17 residues. The CDR3, as DNA: TGTGCCAGCAGCTTGGAGTCGGGTTTCCGGGGCTCCTACGAGCAGTACTTC. Its translation is CASSLESGFRGSYEQYF.

Regarding this clone: Germline is not matched at one junction end, which may reflect a read error. The rearrangement links TRBV15 to TRBJ1-1, with no clear D. The CDR3 totals 18 residues. CDR1 and CDR2 from the germline V gene are LNHNV and YYDKDF (reference sequence). CDR3 bases: TGTGTCACCAGCAGAGATATGGGCCGGATGTCTCTCCCCGTAACAGCTTTCTTT. It yields the protein CVTSRDMGRMSLPVTAFF.

This CDR3 is CATSRDNYGYTF. The CDR3 DNA reads TGTGCCACCAGCAGGGACAACTATGGCTACACCTTC. The chain is built from TRBV15 and TRBJ1-2; D unclear. The CDR3 spans 12 residues. Germline V gene sequence: CDR1 LNHNV, CDR2 YYDKDF (reference sequence). V was cut by 3 bases and J by 2 bases, with 4 bases left in between.

This clone was seen once. The chain is built from TRBV27 and TRBJ1-1; D gene ambiguous. This CDR3 has 12 amino acids. Per the germline V gene, CDR1 is MNHEY and CDR2 is SMNVEV (reference sequence). V gave up 6 bases and J gave up 1 base, with 6 bases separating them. The CDR3, as DNA: TGTGCCAGCAGGAGGCCGAACACTGAAGCTTTCTTT. Its translation is CASRRPNTEAFF.

J is TRBJ1-3 and V is TRBV9; 9 positions match TRBD1. The V and J ends lost 1 base and 8 bases, in that order; junction bases with no gene match: 7. This CDR3 is built from 15 residues. From germline, CDR1 is SGDLS and CDR2 YYNGEE. CDR3 nucleotide sequence: TGTGCCAGCAGCGTAAGGAACAGGGGGCTTGACACCATATATTTT. This gives the protein CASSVRNRGLDTIYF.

This chain joins TRBV30 and TRBJ1-1; 7 bases map to TRBD1. V shed 4 bases and J 4 bases; nucleotides not matched to a gene: 9. The CDR3 covers 14 residues. CDR1 GTSNPN and CDR2 SVGIG come from the germline V gene (reference sequence). CDR3 DNA sequence: TGTGCCTGGATCAGCTACAGGGGCGGCACTGAAGCTTTCTTT. Protein: CAWISYRGGTEAFF.

The chain is built from TRBV6-4 and TRBJ2-7, with a weak D call TRBD1 (5 bases). The CDR3 runs to 13 residues. Trimming took off 8 bases at V and 0 bases at J, with 11 bases between the two ends. Germline V gene data show CDR1 as MRHNA and CDR2 as SNTAGT. The DNA of the CDR3 is TGTGCCAGCGACCAGGGCAGCTCCTACGAGCAGTACTTC. This translates into CASDQGSSYEQYF.

The rearrangement joins TRBV19 to TRBJ1-1; a possible D gene is TRBD1 (5 bases). The CDR3 contains 12 residues. Germline lookup yields CDR1 LNHDA and CDR2 SQIVND (reference sequence). Trimming left V 9 bases short and J 3 bases short, with 11 bases between. CDR3 sequence: CASRRGDTEAFF. The CDR3, as DNA: TGTGCCAGCCGAAGGGGAGACACTGAAGCTTTCTTT.

This chain connects TRBV6-1 to TRBJ2-1; D may correspond to TRBD1 or TRBD2 (5 bases each). The V end was cut by 3 bases, the J end by 9 bases, with 9 bases between. The CDR3 runs 12 residues. Looked up from germline, CDR1 is MNHNS and CDR2 is SASEGT. The CDR3 sequence: CASSEGPGEQFF. As DNA, the CDR3 is TGTGCCAGCAGTGAGGGACCCGGTGAGCAGTTCTTC.

The chain carries TRBV7-9 and TRBJ2-7, with 7 positions matching TRBD2. Germline values: CDR1 SEHNR, CDR2 FQNEAQ (reference sequence). The CDR3 spans 14 residues. V was pared by 4 bases and J by 0 bases, with 3 bases of the junction left unmatched. CDR3 in amino acids: CASSSTSASYEQYF. CDR3 DNA: TGTGCCAGCAGCTCCACTAGCGCCTCCTACGAGCAGTACTTC. Full variable domain (outside the CDR3, taken from reference TRBV7-9 and TRBJ2-7): DTGVSQNPRHKITKRGQNVTFRCDPISEHNRLYWYRQTLGQGPEFLTYFQNEAQLEKSRLLSDRFSAERPKGSFSTLEIQRTEQGDSAMYLCASSSTSASYEQYFGPGTRLTVT.

This chain connects TRBV30 to TRBJ1-4; D uncertain. Germline V gene lookup returns CDR1 GTSNPN and CDR2 SVGIG (reference sequence). The CDR3 is 14 residues long. The ends were cut back, 5 bases at V and 0 bases at J, with 10 bases in the middle. The CDR3 is CAWSRAPTNEKLFF. CDR3 coding DNA: TGTGCCTGGTCCCGGGCCCCAACTAATGAAAAACTGTTTTTT. The variable domain in full, completed from reference TRBV30 and TRBJ1-4, reads SQTIHQWPATLVQPVGSPLSLECTVEGTSNPNLYWYRQAAGRGLQLLFYSVGIGQISSEVPQNLSASRPQDRQFILSSKKLLLSDSGFYLCAWSRAPTNEKLFFGSGTQLSVL.

This clone has more than one count but fewer than ten. The rearrangement links TRBV28 to TRBJ1-2; D is uncertain. The CDR3 totals 15 residues. Germline V gene sequence: CDR1 MDHEN, CDR2 SYDVKM. V was shortened by 5 bases and J by 8 bases, with 21 bases between the two germline ends. CDR3 protein: CASSKLVSGLWGYTF. In DNA form, the CDR3 reads TGTGCCAGCAGTAAACTAGTCTCCGGACTATGGGGCTACACCTTC.

This chain joins TRBV21-1 and TRBJ2-1. TRBV21-1 corresponds to a pseudogene. This CDR3 spans 14 amino acids. The CDR3 here is CASSTDPSYNEQFF. CDR3 bases: TGTGCCAGCAGCACCGACCCTTCTTACAATGAGCAGTTCTTC.

The gene calls are TRBV15 and TRBJ2-1, with 8 bases matching TRBD2. The CDR3 contains 15 residues. The V gene end was trimmed by 8 bases and the J gene end by 7 bases; junction bases not matched to a gene: 13. The germline V gene has CDR1 LNHNV and CDR2 YYDKDF (reference sequence). This chain's CDR3 is CATGSGTRVMNEQFF. As DNA, the CDR3 is TGTGCCACCGGCTCCGGGACTAGGGTGATGAATGAGCAGTTCTTC.

The V gene is TRBV4-3, the J gene TRBJ2-2, with D uncertain. V dropped 4 bases and J dropped 2 bases, with 2 bases sitting between them. This CDR3 contains 12 residues. Germline V gene lookup returns CDR1 LGHNA and CDR2 YSLEER. The CDR3 DNA is TGCGCCAGCAGCCGCAACACCGGGGAGCTGTTTTTT. It codes for CASSRNTGELFF.